These 18 T cell receptor beta chains originate from one sample sequenced in a study of blood T cells in healthy people across ages. A sample-barcoded 5' primer and a J-beta primer mix were used in a second PCR of about 6 to 11 cycles. TCRdb re-analysed the 5' RACE reads in MiXCR, keeping a single row per CDR3 protein. The sample records about 830,000 distinct CDR3 sequences, about 59% being singletons. The specimen was blood. These receptor sequences come from a man aged 25-45 years in good health.

The rearrangement links TRBV29-1 to TRBJ2-3, with 9 bases that match TRBD1. From germline, CDR1 is SQVTM and CDR2 ANQGSEA. V dropped 6 bases and J dropped 2; count of bases not matched to a gene: 3. The CDR3 extends over 13 amino acids. CDR3 region: CSVRDRDTDTQYF. CDR3 nucleotides: TGCAGCGTGCGGGACAGGGACACAGATACGCAGTATTTT.

The table lists this clonotype with a few counts. The chain carries TRBV2 and TRBJ1-5, with a possible D match to TRBD1 (6 bases). The V end lost 6 bases, the J end lost 6 bases, and 12 bases lay between the germline ends. Per germline, CDR1 SNHLY and CDR2 FYNNEI. This CDR3 is built from 13 residues. The CDR3 region has the DNA TGTGCCAGCAGCACAGGGATGGGTCAGCCCCAGCATTTT. Protein: CASSTGMGQPQHF.

The table lists this clonotype with a count of one. The chain uses TRBV7-8 and TRBJ2-3; tentatively, D is TRBD2 (5 bases). Trimming stripped 1 base from V and 0 bases from J, with 14 bases between. The CDR3 covers 17 residues. CDR1 and CDR2 from the germline V gene are SGHVS and FQNEAQ. Here the CDR3 DNA reads TGTGCCAGCAGCTTAGGGCCACTAGGTGCAAGCACAGATACGCAGTATTTT. It is translated as CASSLGPLGASTDTQYF.

The chain combines TRBV10-3 with TRBJ2-3, with D uncertain. Germline V gives CDR1 ENHRY, CDR2 SYGVKD. The CDR3 is 12 amino acids. The ends were cut back, 4 bases at V and 0 bases at J, with 2 bases in the middle. The CDR3 coding sequence is TGTGCCATCAGTGGAAGCACAGATACGCAGTATTTT. Translated: CAISGSTDTQYF.

CDR3 DNA sequence: TGCGCCAGCAGCCAATTCGGGACGGACTATGGCTACACCTTC. It is translated as CASSQFGTDYGYTF. The V and J genes are TRBV4-3 and TRBJ1-2; perhaps TRBD1 as D (5 bases). Per the germline V gene, CDR1 is LGHNA and CDR2 is YSLEER. V gave up 2 bases and J gave up 3 bases, with 10 bases separating them. The CDR3 contains 14 residues.

The chain recombines TRBV25-1 with TRBJ1-5, with D perhaps matching TRBD1 (6 bases). Trimming removed 4 bases at V and 5 bases at J, with 15 bases between. Germline V gene sequence: CDR1 MGHDK, CDR2 SYGVNS. This CDR3 is built from 15 residues. DNA of the CDR3: TGTGCCAGCAGTGCGACAGGAGGTCGGGATCAGCCCCAGCATTTT. This sequence encodes CASSATGGRDQPQHF.

The V and J genes are TRBV2 and TRBJ2-5; unclear D gene. CDR1 and CDR2 from the germline V gene are SNHLY and FYNNEI. V lost 3 bases, J lost 5 bases, and 7 bases lay in between. The CDR3 loop spans 12 amino acids. This chain's CDR3 is CASSDISETQYF. Written as DNA, the CDR3 is TGTGCCAGCAGTGATATCAGCGAGACCCAGTACTTC.

The J gene is TRBJ2-6, the V gene TRBV6-5; D is uncertain. Germline assignment: CDR1 MNHEY and CDR2 SVGAGI. V lost 2 bases and J lost 0, with 8 bases in between. The CDR3 extends over 16 amino acids. This chain's CDR3 is CASSYNPNSGANVLTF. The CDR3 DNA is TGTGCCAGCAGTTACAATCCCAACTCTGGGGCCAACGTCCTGACTTTC.

This clonotype has a handful of counts. The rearrangement links TRBV29-1 to TRBJ2-3, with D unresolved. The germline gives CDR1 SQVTM, CDR2 ANQGSEA. The CDR3 has 11 residues. Trimming removed 7 bases from V and 2 bases from J, with 7 bases in between. The CDR3 spells CSEGFTDTQYF. The DNA for the CDR3 is TGCAGCGAAGGGTTCACAGATACGCAGTATTTT.

The chain recombines TRBV10-3 with TRBJ1-4; no firm D call. Germline V gene sequence: CDR1 ENHRY, CDR2 SYGVKD. CDR3 length: 15 amino acids. Trimming left V 3 bases short and J 10 bases short, with 18 bases between. The CDR3 nucleotides are TGTGCCATCAGTGATCTGGATAGCGTAAACGGAAAACTGTTTTTT. Its protein product is CAISDLDSVNGKLFF.

This rearrangement joins TRBV20-1 to TRBJ2-4, with TRBD2 matching over 7 bases. Germline CDR1 DFQATT, CDR2 SNEGSKA (reference sequence). This CDR3 has 16 residues. The ends lost 0 bases at V and 0 bases at J; junction bases unmatched: 5. Here the CDR3 reads CSARDLAGEAKNIQYF. The CDR3 DNA is TGCAGTGCTAGAGATTTGGCGGGGGAAGCCAAAAACATTCAGTACTTC.

This clonotype was found a few times. V and J are TRBV2 and TRBJ2-4, with 7 positions matching TRBD2. In germline, CDR1 is SNHLY, CDR2 FYNNEI. This CDR3 is built from 14 residues. After removal of 6 bases from V and 2 bases from J, the junction contained 4 bases not matched to a gene. CDR3 in DNA: TGTGCCAGCAGGGGGACTACAACCAAAAACATTCAGTACTTC. Its translation: CASRGTTTKNIQYF.

This rearrangement joins TRBV4-2 to TRBJ2-7; D is tentatively TRBD1 or TRBD2 (5 bases each). The DNA end is a closer match to TRBJ2-4, so the J assignment may be wrong. The CDR3 length is 14 residues. Germline V gene data show CDR1 as LGHNA and CDR2 as YNFKEQ. The CDR3 region is CASSQDGGENIQYF. In nucleotides, the CDR3 is TGTGCCAGCAGCCAAGATGGGGGAGAGAACATTCAGTACTTC.

The V call is TRBV9, the J call TRBJ2-1; the match to TRBD1 covers 7 bases. Germline V gives CDR1 SGDLS, CDR2 YYNGEE. This CDR3 comprises 14 residues. The V segment lost 4 bases and the J segment 7 bases; nucleotides outside the gene matches: 8. CDR3 in amino acids: CASSSRDSRNEQFF. The CDR3 bases are TGTGCCAGCAGCTCCCGGGACAGTAGGAATGAGCAGTTCTTC.

This clonotype was seen once. The chain employs TRBV14 and TRBJ2-7; 12 bases line up with TRBD2. CDR1 is SGHDN and CDR2 is FVKESK in the germline V gene. V lost 4 bases and J lost 3; bases outside the gene matches: 7. The CDR3 runs 16 residues. CDR3 DNA: TGTGCCAGCAGCCGTCTAGCGGGGGGGTCCAACTACGAGCAGTACTTC. This encodes CASSRLAGGSNYEQYF.

The V gene is TRBV5-1, the J gene TRBJ2-5; D remains ambiguous. The J call could be wrong; TRBJ2-7 is a better fit for the DNA end. The CDR3 totals 14 residues. Germline-derived CDR1 and CDR2 are SGHRS and YFSETQ. The CDR3 here is CASSPGGWVSEQYF. Here the CDR3 DNA reads TGCGCCAGCAGCCCGGGCGGATGGGTAAGCGAGCAGTACTTC.

This chain connects TRBV20-1 to TRBJ2-7; perhaps TRBD1 as D (6 bases). The CDR3 is 15 amino acids. Germline V gene data show CDR1 as DFQATT and CDR2 as SNEGSKA (reference sequence). V lost 2 bases to trimming and J lost 0 bases, with 14 bases between them. The CDR3, as DNA: TGCAGTGCTAGAATACGGACAGCATCCTCCTACGAGCAGTACTTC. This translates into CSARIRTASSYEQYF.

This chain joins TRBV11-2 and TRBJ1-4, with a weak D call TRBD1 (5 bases). The CDR3 is made up of 16 amino acids. Looked up from germline, CDR1 is SGHAT and CDR2 is FQNNGV. V lost 1 base to trimming and J lost 7 bases, with 16 bases between them. The CDR3 sequence: CASSLGDLAGSEKLFF. The CDR3 DNA is TGTGCCAGCAGCTTAGGGGACCTCGCCGGGAGTGAAAAACTGTTTTTT.